A single sample is the source of the 15 T cell receptor beta chains below, sequenced in a study of T cell responses to AZD1222 COVID-19 vaccine. Clones were sequenced by immunoSEQ multiplex PCR, and TCRdb holds only the in-frame ones, with some missing. The table shows some 120,000 clones, with 90% to 95% occurring only once. The sample was peripheral blood, taken on day 0 of AZD1222 vaccination. The source is an adult in good health.

This chain links TRBV7-2 with TRBJ2-3; 9 bases match TRBD2. The V gene's germline CDR1 is SGHTA and CDR2 FQGNSA. V trimming: 8 bases; J trimming: 1 base; junction bases outside the gene matches: 4. This CDR3 comprises 14 residues. CDR3 residues: CASQLAGGTDTQYF. The DNA of the CDR3 is TGTGCCAGCCAATTAGCGGGGGGCACAGATACGCAGTATTTT.

The V call is TRBV5-1, the J call TRBJ2-7; 7 bases match TRBD2. Germline V CDR1 and CDR2: SGHRS, YFSETQ. The ends lost 4 bases at V and 3 bases at J; junction bases unmatched: 7. The CDR3 is 14 residues long. CDR3 DNA sequence: TGCGCCAGCAGCGGAACTAGCGTAGTCTACGAGCAGTACTTC. Amino acids: CASSGTSVVYEQYF. The full variable domain, in which reference TRBV5-1 and TRBJ2-7 provide the parts outside the CDR3, is KAGVTQTPRYLIKTRGQQVTLSCSPISGHRSVSWYQQTPGQGLQFLFEYFSETQRNKGNFPGRFSGRQFSNSRSEMNVSTLELGDSALYLCASSGTSVVYEQYFGPGTRLTVT.

V is TRBV11-2 and J is TRBJ2-1; 14 positions match TRBD2. V lost 5 bases and J lost 5; bases outside the gene matches: 11. From germline, CDR1 is SGHAT and CDR2 FQNNGV. CDR3 length: 18 amino acids. CDR3 region: CASSENPGLAGAHNEQFF. CDR3 bases: TGTGCCAGCAGCGAAAACCCGGGACTAGCGGGAGCACACAATGAGCAGTTCTTC.

This clone has a handful of counts. The chain is built from TRBV6-5 and TRBJ2-1; perhaps TRBD2 as D (6 bases). The CDR3 totals 16 residues. Trimming took off 0 bases at V and 8 bases at J, with 17 bases between the two ends. Germline CDR1 is MNHEY and CDR2 is SVGAGI. CDR3 bases: TGTGCCAGCAGTTACTCGAAACGGAAAGCGGGTGATGAGCAGTTCTTC. Translated: CASSYSKRKAGDEQFF.

V usage is TRBV19 and J usage is TRBJ2-5; 9 bases are shared with TRBD1. The germline gives CDR1 LNHDA, CDR2 SQIVND (reference sequence). V was pared by 3 bases and J by 4 bases, with 12 bases of the junction left unmatched. This CDR3 has 17 residues. The CDR3 reads CASSMGTGGAGGETQYF. The CDR3 DNA reads as TGTGCCAGTAGTATGGGAACAGGGGGCGCGGGTGGAGAGACCCAGTACTTC.

The chain combines TRBV7-8 with TRBJ2-5; no reliable D call. CDR1 SGHVS and CDR2 FQNEAQ come from the germline V gene. This CDR3 has 14 residues. Trimming cost V 1 base and J 4 bases, with 10 bases left between them. The CDR3 DNA reads TGTGCCAGCAGCTTAGGGTCGGTGCGAGAGACCCAGTACTTC. It yields the protein CASSLGSVRETQYF.

J is TRBJ1-1 and V is TRBV28, with D possibly TRBD1 on 5 matching bases. Deletions cut 5 bases from V and 5 bases from J, with 15 bases between. The V gene's germline CDR1 is MDHEN and CDR2 SYDVKM. The CDR3 is 14 amino acids. CDR3 nucleotides: TGTGCCAGCAGTCCCCTGGGGGGGAGAACTGAAGCTTTCTTT. Translated, it gives CASSPLGGRTEAFF.

The rearrangement joins TRBV5-4 to TRBJ2-3; 8 bases fit TRBD2. V lost 6 bases, J lost 2 bases, and 2 bases stayed unmatched. The CDR3 runs 13 residues. From germline, CDR1 is SGHNT and CDR2 YYREEE (reference sequence). Here the CDR3 DNA reads TGTGCCAGCACCGGGGGGGCCACAGATACGCAGTATTTT. Its protein product is CASTGGATDTQYF.

This chain joins TRBV18 and TRBJ2-1; a possible D gene is TRBD2 (6 bases). This CDR3 has 14 residues. V was cut by 1 base and J by 4 bases, with 8 bases left in between. Germline V gene lookup returns CDR1 KGHSH and CDR2 LQKENI. The CDR3 coding sequence is TGTGCCAGCTCACCACTAGCGGAATACAATGAGCAGTTCTTC. This gives the protein CASSPLAEYNEQFF.

The DNA of the CDR3 is TGTGCCAGTAAAAAATCCCCAGTCCTTAGCGAGGGGGTTGGTTCGAATGAGCAGTTCTTC. This codes for CASKKSPVLSEGVGSNEQFF. The chain uses TRBV19 and TRBJ2-1; TRBD1 is a possible D gene (6 bases). This CDR3 spans 20 amino acids. CDR1 and CDR2 (germline): LNHDA, SQIVND (reference sequence). The V end was cut by 7 bases, the J end by 7 bases, with 35 bases between.

V and J are TRBV7-9 and TRBJ1-1, with a weak D call TRBD1 (5 bases). V shed 6 bases and J shed 4 bases, with 12 bases lying between them. Germline V gene lookup returns CDR1 SEHNR and CDR2 FQNEAQ (reference sequence). The CDR3 runs 13 residues. CDR3 coding DNA: TGTGCCAGCAGAAAAGCGGGGGTCACTGAAGCTTTCTTT. Residues: CASRKAGVTEAFF.

The chain joins TRBV7-9 to TRBJ2-7; D is undetermined. CDR3 length: 13 amino acids. The V and J ends lost 1 base and 4 bases respectively, with 8 bases between them. In germline, CDR1 is SEHNR, CDR2 FQNEAQ (reference sequence). The CDR3, as DNA: TGTGCCAGCAGCTTAGGGCTAGATTACGAGCAGTACTTC. Encoded protein: CASSLGLDYEQYF.

V is TRBV5-8 and J is TRBJ1-2, with D perhaps matching TRBD1 (5 bases). CDR3 length: 14 amino acids. The V and J ends lost 2 bases and 2 bases respectively, with 10 bases between them. Germline V gene data show CDR1 as SGHTS and CDR2 as YDEGEE. DNA for the CDR3: TGTGCCAGCAGCTTCTACGGGGGGAACTATGGCTACACCTTC. Translating it yields CASSFYGGNYGYTF.

The rearrangement joins TRBV28 to TRBJ1-5; D gene ambiguous. Trimming stripped 3 bases from V and 3 bases from J, with 9 bases between. Per germline, CDR1 MDHEN and CDR2 SYDVKM. There are 14 residues in the CDR3. CDR3 bases: TGTGCCAGCAGTTTTACCGGGTTCAATCAGCCCCAGCATTTT. This sequence encodes CASSFTGFNQPQHF.

This clone was observed a single time. The chain couples TRBV6-2 or TRBV6-3 to TRBJ1-5, with D maybe TRBD1 (5 bases). CDR1 and CDR2 from the germline V gene are MNHEY and SVGEGT. Deletions cut 0 bases from V and 6 bases from J, with 12 bases between. This CDR3 has 15 residues. DNA for the CDR3: TGTGCCAGCAGTTACTCTGCCAGGGCGGGTCAGCCCCAGCATTTT. Translation: CASSYSARAGQPQHF.